The clone carrying this T cell receptor beta chain has just one count. The sample belongs to a study of neoadjuvant anti-PD-1 for oral cavity cancer. TCRdb keeps only in-frame clones here, not all; method: immunoSEQ multiplex PCR. In the table there are under 85,000 clones, roughly four fifths of which are singletons. CDR3 length: 11 amino acids. Germline V gene sequence: CDR1 SQVTM, CDR2 ANQGSEA. Trimming pared 5 bases from V and 3 bases from J, leaving 4 bases between. The sequencing used PBMCs, collected before nivolumab (anti-PD-1) treatment. This clonotype was sampled from a person between 40 and 80 years old with oral cavity squamous cell carcinoma. This rearrangement joins TRBV29-1 to TRBJ2-2, with D uncertain. The CDR3 DNA sequence: TGCAGCGTTATGGACACCGGGGAGCTGTTTTTT. It yields the protein CSVMDTGELFF.